Listed below are T cell receptor beta chains from one sample, sequenced in a study of blood T cell repertoires in COVID-19. Sequencing used immunoSEQ multiplex PCR; TCRdb keeps in-frame clones, though not all of them. Of around 260,000 clones listed, about four fifths are singletons. The specimen sequenced was peripheral blood. The source is a woman aged 45-65 years who had recovered from COVID-19. Both conserved end residues are part of each CDR3. Each record gives: V gene, J gene, D gene, clone size, CDR3 protein, CDR3 DNA. The D gene is left open where the match is weak. The size of a clone is reported for some rows only, either as once, few or many, or as a class for expanded clones.

TRBV7-3	TRBJ1-5	-	once	CASSLDSSGNQPQHF	TGTGCCAGCAGCCTCGACAGTTCTGGCAATCAGCCCCAGCATTTT
TRBV27	TRBJ1-4	TRBD1	once	CASSLETGGEKLFF	TGTGCCAGCAGTTTAGAGACAGGGGGTGAAAAACTGTTTTTT
TRBV14	TRBJ2-7	TRBD1	-	CASSPRRTGGNEQYF	TGTGCCAGCAGCCCGAGGCGGACAGGGGGTAACGAGCAGTACTTC
TRBV18	TRBJ1-4	-	-	CASSPAAGVPTNEKLFF	TGTGCCAGCTCACCTGCGGCAGGGGTCCCAACTAATGAAAAACTGTTTTTT
TRBV6-1	TRBJ1-1	-	once	CASSEVRDTEAFF	TGTGCCAGCAGTGAAGTGAGGGACACTGAAGCTTTCTTT
TRBV3-1/TRBV3-2	TRBJ2-6	-	once	CASSPPRGSGANVLTF	TGTGCCAGCAGCCCCCCCAGGGGCTCTGGGGCCAACGTCCTGACTTTC
TRBV10-3	TRBJ2-5	-	few	CAISEPRQVETQYF	TGTGCCATCAGTGAGCCCCGACAGGTGGAGACCCAGTACTTC
TRBV7-7	TRBJ2-1	TRBD2	-	CASSQLAGGFYNEQFF	TGTGCCAGCAGCCAACTAGCGGGGGGGTTTTACAATGAGCAGTTCTTC
TRBV30	TRBJ2-1	-	-	CAWSSEPGYNEQFF	TGTGCCTGGAGTAGCGAGCCCGGCTACAATGAGCAGTTCTTC
TRBV27	TRBJ2-5	TRBD2	-	CASRTSAGETQYF	TGTGCCAGTCGGACTAGCGCTGGTGAGACCCAGTACTTC
TRBV5-1	TRBJ2-5	-	-	CASARGEETQYF	TGCGCCAGCGCCAGGGGGGAAGAGACCCAGTACTTC
TRBV4-2	TRBJ2-7	-	-	CASSQDFSVMSYEQYF	TGTGCCAGCAGCCAAGATTTTTCGGTGATGAGCTACGAGCAGTACTTC
TRBV15	TRBJ1-3	-	-	CATSRDLSGLGNTIYF	TGTGCCACCAGCAGAGATTTATCAGGCCTTGGAAACACCATATATTTT
TRBV5-1	TRBJ2-1	-	few	CASSLSRDNEQFF	TGCGCCAGCAGCTTGAGTAGAGACAATGAGCAGTTCTTC
TRBV28	TRBJ2-7	-	-	CATQSSYEQYF	TGTGCTACACAGAGCTCCTACGAGCAGTACTTC
TRBV25-1	TRBJ1-1	-	-	CASTQGGWNTEAFF	TGTGCCAGCACGCAGGGCGGATGGAACACTGAAGCTTTCTTT
TRBV6-4	TRBJ2-1	TRBD2	-	CASSESGGDYNEQFF	TGTGCCAGCAGTGAGAGCGGGGGAGACTACAATGAGCAGTTCTTC
TRBV7-2	TRBJ2-1	-	-	CASSLNRGDEQFF	TGTGCCAGCAGCCTGAATAGGGGCGATGAGCAGTTCTTC
TRBV20-1	TRBJ2-2	TRBD2	-	CSASRTSGTGELFF	TGCAGTGCTAGTAGAACTAGCGGCACCGGGGAGCTGTTTTTT
TRBV10-3	TRBJ2-5	TRBD2	once	CAISESKTSGLGAQYF	TGTGCCATCAGTGAGTCTAAGACTAGCGGACTAGGGGCCCAGTACTTC
TRBV27	TRBJ2-7	TRBD2	-	CASSLLAGGTYEQYF	TGTGCCAGCAGCTTACTAGCGGGAGGTACCTACGAGCAGTACTTC
TRBV18	TRBJ2-1	TRBD2	-	CASSPPGLAGSFGNEQFF	TGTGCCAGCTCACCACCGGGACTAGCGGGATCCTTCGGGAATGAGCAGTTCTTC
TRBV7-2	TRBJ2-7	TRBD1	-	CASSLGQGGPYEQYF	TGTGCCAGCAGCCTCGGACAGGGGGGACCCTACGAGCAGTACTTC
TRBV11-2	TRBJ2-1	-	-	CASSLVRGFNEQFF	TGTGCCAGCAGCTTAGTAAGGGGGTTCAATGAGCAGTTCTTC
TRBV30	TRBJ1-3	-	-	CAWSDGTPGNTIYF	TGTGCCTGGAGTGACGGGACACCAGGAAACACCATATATTTT
TRBV28	TRBJ1-3	-	-	CASSLSGTTGNTIYF	TGTGCCAGCAGTTTAAGCGGGACAACTGGAAACACCATATATTTT
TRBV28	TRBJ1-2	TRBD1	-	CASSTQGAGGYTF	TGTGCCAGCAGTACTCAGGGGGCCGGGGGCTACACCTTC